This is a list of T cell receptor beta chains from one sample in a study of identical twins. TCRdb re-called the 5' RACE reads with MiXCR, one entry per CDR3 protein. The sample holds about 890,000 distinct CDR3 sequences, approximately 13% seen once. These data also featured in a second study, about yellow fever vaccine responses in identical twins.

Sequenced input: PBMCs. Receptors were obtained from a woman between 18 and 29 years old in good health. CDR3s include the opening cysteine and the closing phenylalanine or tryptophan. A D gene is named only where the DNA matches it firmly. Not every row has a clone size; where given, it reads once, few, many or a size class.

V,D,J,size,DNA,CDR3
TRBV28,-,TRBJ2-5,-,TGTGCCAGCAGTCGGGACTCCACCCGGGAGACCCAGTACTTC,CASSRDSTRETQYF
TRBV5-5,TRBD2,TRBJ2-3,few,TGTGCCAGCAGCCCCGGGACTAGCGGATCCACGCAGTATTTT,CASSPGTSGSTQYF
TRBV3-1,-,TRBJ1-4,few,TGTGCCAGCAGCGGCCGGGATCAGGAAAAACTGTTTTTT,CASSGRDQEKLFF
TRBV15,-,TRBJ1-1,many,TGTGCCACCAGCAGGGGTCTGAACACTGAAGCTTTCTTT,CATSRGLNTEAFF
TRBV5-6,TRBD2,TRBJ2-5,few,TGTGCCAGCAGCTTCGCGGGGGGCTCGGAGACCCAGTACTTC,CASSFAGGSETQYF
TRBV29-1,-,TRBJ2-4,many,TGCAGCGTTGAAGGAACGGGGGCTTATCGGGACATTCAGTACTTC,CSVEGTGAYRDIQYF
TRBV12-3/TRBV12-4,-,TRBJ1-4,-,TGTGCCAGCAGCGCCCAAGGGGTTGAAAACCTGTTTTTT,CASSAQGVENLFF
TRBV4-2,TRBD1,TRBJ1-5,many,TGTGCCAGCAGCCAAGTTTCAGGGGGGAATCAGCCCCAGCATTTT,CASSQVSGGNQPQHF
TRBV12-3/TRBV12-4,-,TRBJ1-3,-,TGTGCCAGCGACCGGCCAGGCTCTGGAAACACCATATATTTT,CASDRPGSGNTIYF
TRBV4-1,TRBD2,TRBJ2-5,-,TGCGCCAGCAGCCAAGATGTAGCGGGAGTTCAGGAGACCCAGTACTTC,CASSQDVAGVQETQYF
TRBV10-1,-,TRBJ1-1,many,TGCGCCAGCAGTGGATCGTTGGACACTGAAGCTTTCTTT,CASSGSLDTEAFF
TRBV2,TRBD1,TRBJ1-2,few,TGTGCCAGCAGCGGGGACAGGGGGCGGGGGAAAGCTAACTATGGCTACACCTTC,CASSGDRGRGKANYGYTF
TRBV7-8,TRBD2,TRBJ2-5,few,TGTGCCAGCAGCAAAGGGACTAGCGGGTCCCAAGAGACCCAGTACTTC,CASSKGTSGSQETQYF
TRBV5-1,-,TRBJ2-2,few,TGCGCCAGCAGAGCGCGGACCCTTCTGGACACCGGGGAGCTGTTTTTT,CASRARTLLDTGELFF
TRBV24-1,TRBD2,TRBJ2-1,-,TGTGCCACCCGTAGCGGGAGTAGATACAATGAGCAGTTCTTC,CATRSGSRYNEQFF
TRBV18,-,TRBJ2-5,few,TGTGCCAGCTCACCGCAGACAGCGGCCCAAGAGACCCAGTACTTC,CASSPQTAAQETQYF
TRBV7-6,TRBD2,TRBJ2-1,-,TGTGCCAGCAGCTTGACTAGCGGGAGAGATGAGCAGTTCTTC,CASSLTSGRDEQFF
TRBV11-2,TRBD1,TRBJ2-6,few,TGTGCCAGCAGTCAGGACAGGGTGGGGGCCAACGTCCTGACTTTC,CASSQDRVGANVLTF
TRBV4-1,TRBD2,TRBJ2-3,-,TGCGCCAGCAGCCAAGAATGGGGAGGGAGTCAGCTTAGCACAGATACGCAGTATTTT,CASSQEWGGSQLSTDTQYF
TRBV5-8,-,TRBJ2-3,few,TGTGCCAGCAGCTTGGGAGGGGGGCAAGATACGCAGTATTTT,CASSLGGGQDTQYF
TRBV3-1,TRBD2,TRBJ2-2,few,TGTGCCAGCAGCCGACCGGTAGGACTAGCGGGAGATGACGGGGAGCTGTTTTTT,CASSRPVGLAGDDGELFF
TRBV5-1,-,TRBJ2-7,few,TGCGCCAGCAGTTCGGGATACTCCTACGAGCAGTACTTC,CASSSGYSYEQYF
TRBV9,-,TRBJ2-7,few,TGTGCCAGCAGCTCAGACCCCGTATCGGGTTCCTACGAGCAGTACTTC,CASSSDPVSGSYEQYF
TRBV19,-,TRBJ2-1,few,TGTGCCAGTAGTATAGTTCGGGACACGAGTGAGCAGTTCTTC,CASSIVRDTSEQFF
TRBV7-9,-,TRBJ2-7,-,TGTGCCAGCAGCTTAGCCCAGCGGTCCGGCCACGAGCAGTACTTC,CASSLAQRSGHEQYF
TRBV12-3/TRBV12-4,-,TRBJ1-1,few,TGTGCCAGCAGTATATCCTTAGAGGGAAAAGCTTTCTTT,CASSISLEGKAFF
TRBV11-2,TRBD2,TRBJ2-1,-,TGTGCCAGCAGCTTCAGGGCTAGCGGGAGCAATGAGCAGTTCTTC,CASSFRASGSNEQFF
TRBV5-1,-,TRBJ2-1,many,TGCGCCAGCAGCAGGAGCGGGCCTTCCTACAATGAGCAGTTCTTC,CASSRSGPSYNEQFF
TRBV6-5,-,TRBJ1-2,many,TGTGCCAGCAGTTACTCCGGACCGACACCTAACTATGGCTACACCTTC,CASSYSGPTPNYGYTF
TRBV9,-,TRBJ2-3,few,TGTGCCAGCAGCGTAGTGGATCGGCGGGGCATCACAGATACGCAGTATTTT,CASSVVDRRGITDTQYF
TRBV12-5,TRBD1,TRBJ2-4,few,TGTGCTAGTGGTTTGGTGATATCAGGGGGCATCGACGAAAACATTCAGTACTTC,CASGLVISGGIDENIQYF
TRBV4-2,-,TRBJ2-2,-,TGTGCCAGCAGCCAAGGCGCGGCCGGGGAGCTGTTTTTT,CASSQGAAGELFF
TRBV20-1,TRBD1,TRBJ1-1,-,TGCAGTGCTTTCGGACAGGGGGCGACTGAAGCTTTCTTT,CSAFGQGATEAFF
TRBV7-2,TRBD1,TRBJ2-7,few,TGTGCCAGCAGCTGGAGGGGGACAGGGGCATCCTACGAGCAGTACTTC,CASSWRGTGASYEQYF
TRBV4-1,-,TRBJ2-1,-,TGCGCCAGCAGCCAAGATGGGCAGGGGTGGAATGAGCAGTTCTTC,CASSQDGQGWNEQFF
TRBV20-1,TRBD2,TRBJ2-2,-,TGCAGTGTCCAGACTAGCGGGCCCGCCGGGGAGCTGTTTTTT,CSVQTSGPAGELFF
TRBV20-1,-,TRBJ2-4,-,TGCAGTGCTAAGGACTACGCCCAGGGCATTCAGTACTTC,CSAKDYAQGIQYF
TRBV10-2,-,TRBJ2-5,many,TGCGCCAGCAGCCGACAGAGCCAAGAGACCCAGTACTTC,CASSRQSQETQYF
TRBV5-1,TRBD2,TRBJ2-1,few,TGCGCCAGCAGCCCCAAGGCGGGGGGGCCGGAGAATGAGCAGTTCTTC,CASSPKAGGPENEQFF
TRBV6-1,TRBD1,TRBJ1-1,many,TGTGCCAGCACTCCTTCTCGGACAGGGGCCACTGAAGCTTTCTTT,CASTPSRTGATEAFF
TRBV20-1,-,TRBJ1-1,-,TGCAGTGCCCTTTCACAGGAGTCTGAAGCTTTCTTT,CSALSQESEAFF
TRBV2,TRBD2,TRBJ2-1,many,TGTGCCAGCAGTGAAAGGGCGGGGGAATACAATGAGCAGTTCTTC,CASSERAGEYNEQFF
TRBV3-1,-,TRBJ1-1,few,TGTGCCAGCAGCCAAGGGGCTGGTGCAGGGGCTTTCTTT,CASSQGAGAGAFF
TRBV3-1,TRBD2,TRBJ2-5,-,TGTGCCAGCAGCCAAATGTTGTCGACTAGCGGGGGGGCCTTCGGAGAGACCCAGTACTTC,CASSQMLSTSGGAFGETQYF
TRBV24-1,-,TRBJ2-7,few,TGTGCCACCAGTGATCCAGGGCAACCTTACGAGCAGTACTTC,CATSDPGQPYEQYF
TRBV29-1,-,TRBJ2-2,few,TGCAGCGTCCTTAACACCGGGGAGCTGTTTTTT,CSVLNTGELFF
TRBV5-1,TRBD1,TRBJ2-1,few,TGCGCCAGCAGCGTACAGGGGGCCCACAATGAGCAGTTCTTC,CASSVQGAHNEQFF